This T cell receptor (beta chain) originates from a study of cytomegalovirus exposure and HLA in healthy donors (dated by TCRdb to between 2016 and 2019). With regard to the full study: An earlier analysis of more than 550 of the donors reported 250 to 300 Gb of sequence data and 90 million to 120 million unique TCR beta sequences obtained from approximately 180 million T cells. An early release that covered 640 HLA-typed donors contained approximately 300 gigabases of sequencing data and approximately 85 million unique TCR sequences. Among the roughly 390 genotyped donors, under 90% belonged to the genetic ancestry cluster associated with self-reported Caucasian donors. The aim of the study was to test whether cataloging public T cell receptors could identify signatures of past pathogen exposure. The study used immunosequencing to profile the T cell repertoires of around 600 subjects and linked those repertoires to cytomegalovirus serostatus. Besides the first cohort of under 700 subjects, a separate validation cohort made up of 95 to 150 different subjects was used. The study combined high-throughput TCR immunosequencing, statistical association of individual TCRs with disease status, and machine learning to predict cytomegalovirus infection status. A later analysis re-examined previously published TCR beta repertoires from over 500 donors and added high-resolution HLA genotyping to investigate patterns of TCR occurrence. The later analysis used no new phenotypic data to find candidate immune exposures, relying instead on TCR beta sequences and their occurrence across donors. An earlier analysis of about 620 of the donors applied high-throughput TCR beta sequencing to assess whether each TCR beta V gene segment acted as functional or pseudogenic. Donor age, sex, ethnicity and CMV serostatus were compiled together with the repertoire data. In a later genetic analysis, genome-wide SNP genotypes for about 65% of the 666 donors were used, and that subset was treated as a discovery cohort. All discovery cohort repertoires had been generated on a single sequencing platform. Both class I and class II loci were covered by HLA typing, at four-digit resolution. The number of donors typed differed by locus, with about 629-630 for A, B, C, DRB1 and DQB1, roughly 520 for DQA1, about 610 for DPA1, and under 490 for DPB1. Roughly five DR-DQ haplotypes were handled as single units for association and clustering because linkage in the cohort was strong. Across roughly 420 genotyped donors of the cohort, an average of 235,054 unique TCR beta nucleotide sequences per donor were sequenced, and approximately 19% of those sequences were non-productive.

The protocol used for the library was the immunoSEQ multiplex PCR assay. For the multiplex PCR, a mixture combining 60 forward primers for TCR Vbeta segments and 13 reverse primers for TCR Jbeta segments was used. The CDR3 region of rearranged TCR beta genes was amplified from genomic DNA with a multiplex PCR assay. On the Illumina HiSeq System, the amplified TCR beta libraries were sequenced as 87-base-pair reads. The study's own analysis went as follows. In a later analysis, tens of millions of unique TCR beta chains were counted across the 500 to 700 repertoires, and around 10 million of these chains were shared by at least two donors. Raw reads were error-corrected and collapsed into unique sequences by a nearest-neighbor algorithm in which closely related sequences were merged to remove PCR and sequencing errors. To assign V, D and J gene segments, CDR3 sequences were aligned to IMGT reference sequences. Each retained sequence needed at least a six-nucleotide match to both a V gene segment and a J gene segment. Rearrangements were classified as productive when the CDR3 lacked stop codons and remained in frame with V and J, and all other rearrangements were classified as non-productive. Following IMGT convention, CDR3 was defined as the stretch from the second conserved V-encoded cysteine to the conserved J-encoded phenylalanine. In an earlier analysis of roughly 580 of the donors, sequences lacking an unambiguous match to a single V gene segment were excluded. An earlier analysis of 587 of the donors classified V segments as functional when productive rearrangements were above 56.7% and as segregating when the standard deviation between donors was above 5%. A statistical classification framework was developed to diagnose cytomegalovirus status using the catalog of TCR beta chain sequences. A later analysis assigned V and J genes by comparing TCR nucleotide sequences with IMGT/GENE-DB human TR gene sequences. In a later analysis, CDR3 sequences and most-parsimonious VDJ recombination scenarios were assigned using the TCRdist pipeline. In a later analysis, every TCR beta chain was defined by the combination of its CDR3 amino acid sequence and its V-gene family, and reads without a unique V-gene family were dropped. A later analysis removed 550 to 650 highly shared, low-generation-probability nucleotide sequences to deal with suspected cross-contamination and a sequencing artifact. For each public chain, a later analysis derived a clonal expansion index from normalized ranks of inferred template counts within each repertoire. In a later analysis, generation probabilities were computed with a VDJ recombination model fitted to out-of-frame rearrangements, and the resulting probabilities were checked against IGoR. A later analysis scored TCR-TCR, TCR-HLA and TCR-CMV co-occurrence with hypergeometric tests, applying a repertoire-size bias correction to TCR pairs. In a later analysis, false discovery rates were estimated by permuting HLA or CMV assignments 20 times. In a later analysis, co-occurring TCRs were grouped with DBSCAN, and TCRdist sequence similarity was added when clustering was performed within HLA-allele-positive subsets. Repertoires with fewer than 30,000 or more than 120,000 public chains, plus five repertoires with anomalous nucleotide sharing, were excluded from co-occurrence clustering. Held by TCRdb, this immuneACCESS table contains in-frame sequences only and omits some clones. Under half of the omission traces to an unresolved V gene where checked; the cause of the rest is unknown. The V and J calls and clone size come from that table; D and trimming were worked out from the DNA. A total of about 100,000 clones appear in this sample, approximately 82% of them only once. 0.9% to 1.5% of the sample goes to the ten largest clones.

On the study overall, not on this receptor specifically: Only TCR beta chains were sequenced in this cohort, and the absence of alpha or paired-chain data limited detectable features. A further reported finding was that TCR beta sequences accurately predicted the HLA-A and HLA-B alleles for most subjects in the first cohort. According to the authors, the approach could potentially be generalized to other disease states and immunological phenotypes. According to a later analysis, parvovirus B19, influenza, CMV and Epstein-Barr virus appeared linked to several top co-occurrence clusters. Sequencing depth was assumed to be roughly uniform across donors in the presence/absence analyses, though that assumption may not hold. CMV serostatus was the only immune exposure information available for the cohort. In vitro tests confirmed that three of the cytomegalovirus-associated TCR beta chains recognize cytomegalovirus antigens. An association between a missense DCLRE1C variant and V-gene and J-gene trimming of TCR beta chains was found in a later genetic analysis and replicated in an independent cohort. When HLA alleles, especially DR and DQ, strongly co-occurred, attributing TCR associations to individual alleles was difficult. According to a later analysis, TCR association rates differed among HLA loci, with DRB1 alleles showing the most associated TCRs and HLA-C alleles showing the fewest. In a later analysis, about 17,000 TCR beta sequences were associated with specific HLA alleles at a false discovery rate of 0.05. Because counts were too low, some 17 rarely observed V segments, including chromosome 9 orphons, were excluded from the earlier analysis of under 650 of the donors. Linkage disequilibrium might explain the correlated functional status among segregating V segments, but an unknown experimental factor could not be excluded. In a later analysis, HLA-associated TCR beta chains showed more clonal expansion and lower generation probabilities than non-associated chains that were equally common. An earlier analysis of 450 to 750 of the donors showed that most TCR beta V segments appeared in productive rearrangements either about 87% or about 30% of the time, which broadly matched IMGT annotations. Across donors, most TCR sequences were observed very rarely, whereas some public TCRs were present in many individuals. HLA typing was unavailable for some donors at each locus, so association tests used only the typed subset. Cytomegalovirus status was reported to be diagnosed by the classifier with high specificity and sensitivity in both the original and validation cohorts. A cluster of highly shared sequence variants was judged likely to represent a technical artifact of the sequencing pipeline. A later genetic analysis reported fewer N-insertions in productive TCRs among donors in an Asian-associated ancestry cluster than the approximately 670-donor mean. In a later analysis, most CMV-associated TCR beta chains were found to appear HLA-restricted, with HLA associations seemingly driven largely by CMV exposure. In the study, approximately 160 TCR beta chains were listed as associated with cytomegalovirus.

The cohort was made up of 500 to 850 healthy bone marrow donors. All cohort members were sampled while nominally healthy, although unrecorded immune exposures were likely present. The donor tested CMV seronegative and was one of the 352 seronegative cohort members. A peripheral blood sample was collected from each donor, and TCR beta sequencing was performed on peripheral blood mononuclear cells. The Qiagen DNeasy Blood Extraction Kit was used to extract genomic DNA from the blood cell samples. Concerning this clone: The antigen this receptor binds is unknown. The record has no base qualities; no much larger clone is one base away.

The specimen was PBMCs. The receptor's source is a woman younger than 30 in good health and CMV-seronegative.

The CDR3 has the sequence CASSLMTLYNEQFF. The nucleotide sequence is TGCGCCAGCAGCTTGATGACACTCTACAATGAGCAGTTCTTC. The rearranged chain carries TRBV4-1 and TRBJ2-1; the D gene is unclear. From its cysteine to its phenylalanine, the CDR3 spans 14 amino acids. The only DNA kept is the CDR3, 42 bases in frame from the first base. V is reduced by 5 bases and J by 3 bases, leaving a spacing of 11 bases between them. Looking up the germline V gene yields CDR1 MGHRA and CDR2 YSYEKL.